This TCR beta chain was captured by sequencing in a study of T-cell reconstitution after alpha-beta-depleted transplantation in children. At least ten counts were recorded for this clonotype. As it was prepared, the TCRbeta library received unique molecular identifiers. One entry per CDR3 protein, called by TCRdb with MiXCR from the PCR reads. Here the sample spans just over 70,000 distinct CDR3 sequences, about 7.3% being singletons. The sample consisted of PBMCs from the stem cell graft donor, taken from the stem cell graft. The receptor's source is a human donor who donated a stem cell graft to a child with acute lymphoblastic leukemia.

The CDR3: CASSARTDFTEAFF. The CDR3 bases are TGTGCCAGCAGTGCCCGGACGGATTTCACTGAAGCTTTCTTT. The rearrangement joins TRBV27 to TRBJ1-1; D is unresolved. This CDR3 is built from 14 residues. V was clipped by 5 bases and J by 4 bases, with 14 bases between them. Germline lookup yields CDR1 MNHEY and CDR2 SMNVEV (reference sequence).